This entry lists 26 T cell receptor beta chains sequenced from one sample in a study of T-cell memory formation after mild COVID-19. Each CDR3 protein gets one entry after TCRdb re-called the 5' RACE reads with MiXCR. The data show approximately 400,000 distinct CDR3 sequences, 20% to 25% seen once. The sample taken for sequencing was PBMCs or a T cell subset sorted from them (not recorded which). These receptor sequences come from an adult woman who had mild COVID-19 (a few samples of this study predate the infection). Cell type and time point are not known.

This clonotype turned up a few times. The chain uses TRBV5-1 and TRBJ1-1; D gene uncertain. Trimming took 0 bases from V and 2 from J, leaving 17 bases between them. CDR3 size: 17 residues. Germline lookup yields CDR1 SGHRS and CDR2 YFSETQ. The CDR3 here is CASSLGHGGIINTEAFF. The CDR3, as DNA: TGCGCCAGCAGCTTGGGACACGGTGGCATAATAAACACTGAAGCTTTCTTT. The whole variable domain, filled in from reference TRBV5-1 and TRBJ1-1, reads KAGVTQTPRYLIKTRGQQVTLSCSPISGHRSVSWYQQTPGQGLQFLFEYFSETQRNKGNFPGRFSGRQFSNSRSEMNVSTLELGDSALYLCASSLGHGGIINTEAFFGQGTRLTVV.

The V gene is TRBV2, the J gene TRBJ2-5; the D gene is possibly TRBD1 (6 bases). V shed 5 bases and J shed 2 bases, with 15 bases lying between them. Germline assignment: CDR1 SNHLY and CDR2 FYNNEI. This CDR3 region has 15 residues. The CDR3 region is CASSPPGHTQETQYF. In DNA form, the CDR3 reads TGTGCCAGCAGTCCTCCGGGACACACACAAGAGACCCAGTACTTC.

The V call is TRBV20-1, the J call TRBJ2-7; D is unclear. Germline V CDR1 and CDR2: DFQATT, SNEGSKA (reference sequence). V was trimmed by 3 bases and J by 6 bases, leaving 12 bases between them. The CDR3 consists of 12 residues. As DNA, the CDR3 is TGCAGTGCTAGTGCGGCGAGACGCGAGCAGTACTTC. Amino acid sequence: CSASAARREQYF.

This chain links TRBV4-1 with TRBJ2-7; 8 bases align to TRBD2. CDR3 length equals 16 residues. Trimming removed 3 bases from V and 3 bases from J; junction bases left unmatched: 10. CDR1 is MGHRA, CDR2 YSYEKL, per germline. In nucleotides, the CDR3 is TGCGCCAGCAGCCATACCTCCGGGACTAGGAGCTACGAGCAGTACTTC. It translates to CASSHTSGTRSYEQYF.

In DNA, the CDR3 is TGTGCCAGCAGCTCATCGAGAGAGGAAAAACTGTTTTTT. This codes for CASSSSREEKLFF. V usage is TRBV7-9 and J usage is TRBJ1-4; unclear D gene. Trimming removed 4 bases from V and 8 bases from J, with 11 bases in between. This CDR3 has 13 amino acids. Looked up from germline, CDR1 is SEHNR and CDR2 is FQNEAQ (reference sequence).

The CDR3 region is CASSLRIGVDTGELFF. CDR3 nucleotide sequence: TGTGCCAGCAGCTTAAGGATAGGCGTCGACACCGGGGAGCTGTTTTTT. The chain joins TRBV7-8 to TRBJ2-2, with D unresolved. CDR3 length equals 16 residues. CDR1 is SGHVS, CDR2 FQNEAQ, per germline. V was pared by 2 bases and J by 3 bases, with 13 bases between.

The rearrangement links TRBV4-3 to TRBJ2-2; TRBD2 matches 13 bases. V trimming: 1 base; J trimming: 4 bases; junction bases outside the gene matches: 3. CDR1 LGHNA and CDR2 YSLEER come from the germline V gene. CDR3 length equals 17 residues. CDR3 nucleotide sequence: TGCGCCAGCAGCCAAGTGGGACTAGCGGGACGCACCGGGGAGCTGTTTTTT. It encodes CASSQVGLAGRTGELFF.

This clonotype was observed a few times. The CDR3, as DNA: TGTGCCAGCGCCCGGGAATGGTCCAATGAGCAGTTCTTC. This translates into CASAREWSNEQFF. The chain combines TRBV2 with TRBJ2-1, with a weak D call TRBD2 (5 bases). This CDR3 is 13 amino acids long. V shed 8 bases and J shed 6 bases, with 14 bases lying between them. Germline CDR1 SNHLY, CDR2 FYNNEI.

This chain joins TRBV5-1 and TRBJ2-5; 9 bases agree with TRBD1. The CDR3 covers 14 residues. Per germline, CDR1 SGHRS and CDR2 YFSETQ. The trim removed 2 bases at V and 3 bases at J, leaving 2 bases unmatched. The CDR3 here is CASSFGTGKETQYF. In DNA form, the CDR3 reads TGCGCCAGCAGCTTCGGGACAGGGAAAGAGACCCAGTACTTC. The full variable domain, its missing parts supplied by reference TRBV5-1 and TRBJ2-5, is KAGVTQTPRYLIKTRGQQVTLSCSPISGHRSVSWYQQTPGQGLQFLFEYFSETQRNKGNFPGRFSGRQFSNSRSEMNVSTLELGDSALYLCASSFGTGKETQYFGPGTRLLVL.

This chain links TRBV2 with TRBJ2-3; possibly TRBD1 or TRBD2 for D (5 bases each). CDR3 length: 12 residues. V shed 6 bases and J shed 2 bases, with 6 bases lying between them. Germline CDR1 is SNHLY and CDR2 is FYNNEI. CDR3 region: CASRGTTDTQYF. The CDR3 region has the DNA TGTGCCAGCAGGGGGACCACAGATACGCAGTATTTT.

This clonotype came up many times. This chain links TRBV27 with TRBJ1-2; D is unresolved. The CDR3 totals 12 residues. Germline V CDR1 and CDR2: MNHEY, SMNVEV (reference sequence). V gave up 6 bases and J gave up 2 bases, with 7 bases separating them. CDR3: CASRQGNYGYTF. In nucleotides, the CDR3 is TGTGCCAGCAGACAAGGGAACTATGGCTACACCTTC.

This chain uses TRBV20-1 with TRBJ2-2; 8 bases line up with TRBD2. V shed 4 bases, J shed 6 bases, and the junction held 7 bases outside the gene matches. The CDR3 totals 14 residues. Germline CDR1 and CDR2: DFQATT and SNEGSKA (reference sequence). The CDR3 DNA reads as TGCAGTGCTACCCGGACTAGCCCTCCCGGGGAGCTGTTTTTT. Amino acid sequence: CSATRTSPPGELFF.

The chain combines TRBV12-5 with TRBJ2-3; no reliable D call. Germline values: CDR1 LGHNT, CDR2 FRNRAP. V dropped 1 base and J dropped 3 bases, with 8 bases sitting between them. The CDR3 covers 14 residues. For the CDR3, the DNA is TGTGCTAGTGGTTTGGGTGAGGAGACAGATACGCAGTATTTT. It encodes CASGLGEETDTQYF.

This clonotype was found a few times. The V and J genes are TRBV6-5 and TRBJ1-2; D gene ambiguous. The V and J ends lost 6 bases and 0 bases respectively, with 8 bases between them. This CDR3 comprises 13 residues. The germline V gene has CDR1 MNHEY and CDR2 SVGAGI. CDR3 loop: CASRISSNYGYTF. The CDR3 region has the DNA TGTGCCAGCAGGATCTCTTCTAACTATGGCTACACCTTC.

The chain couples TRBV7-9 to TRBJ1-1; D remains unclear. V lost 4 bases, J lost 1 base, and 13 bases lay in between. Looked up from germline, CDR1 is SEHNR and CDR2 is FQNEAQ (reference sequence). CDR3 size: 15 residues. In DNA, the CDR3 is TGTGCCAGCAGCTCAGGACGGGCTTCGAACACTGAAGCTTTCTTT. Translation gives CASSSGRASNTEAFF.

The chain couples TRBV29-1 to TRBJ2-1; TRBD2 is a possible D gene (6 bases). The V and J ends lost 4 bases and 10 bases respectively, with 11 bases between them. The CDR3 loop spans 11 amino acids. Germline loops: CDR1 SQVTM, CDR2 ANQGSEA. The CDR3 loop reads CSVVSGREQFF. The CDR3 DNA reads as TGCAGCGTTGTATCAGGGAGGGAGCAGTTCTTC.

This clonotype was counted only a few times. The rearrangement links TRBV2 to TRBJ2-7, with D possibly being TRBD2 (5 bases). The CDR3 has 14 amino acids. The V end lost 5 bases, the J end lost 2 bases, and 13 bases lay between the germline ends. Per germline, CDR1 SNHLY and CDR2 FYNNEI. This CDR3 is CASSSSGNTYEQYF. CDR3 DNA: TGTGCCAGCAGTTCCTCCGGGAACACCTACGAGCAGTACTTC.

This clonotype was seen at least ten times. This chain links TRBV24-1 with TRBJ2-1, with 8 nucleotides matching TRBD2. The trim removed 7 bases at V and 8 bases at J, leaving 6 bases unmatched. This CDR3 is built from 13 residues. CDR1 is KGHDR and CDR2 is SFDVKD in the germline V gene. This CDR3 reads CATRAGVADEQFF. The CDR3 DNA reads TGTGCCACCAGAGCGGGAGTCGCCGATGAGCAGTTCTTC.

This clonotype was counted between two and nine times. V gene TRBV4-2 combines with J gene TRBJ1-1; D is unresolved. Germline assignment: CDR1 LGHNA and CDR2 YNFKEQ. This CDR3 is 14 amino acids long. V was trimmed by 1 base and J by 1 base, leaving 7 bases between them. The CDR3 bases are TGTGCCAGCAGCCAAGTTCTGCGGAACACTGAAGCTTTCTTT. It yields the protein CASSQVLRNTEAFF.

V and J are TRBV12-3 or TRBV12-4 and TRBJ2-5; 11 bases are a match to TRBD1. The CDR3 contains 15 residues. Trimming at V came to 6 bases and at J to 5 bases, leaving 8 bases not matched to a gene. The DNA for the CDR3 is TGTGCCAGCAGCCTGGACAGGGGGCTTTTGGAGACCCAGTACTTC. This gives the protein CASSLDRGLLETQYF.

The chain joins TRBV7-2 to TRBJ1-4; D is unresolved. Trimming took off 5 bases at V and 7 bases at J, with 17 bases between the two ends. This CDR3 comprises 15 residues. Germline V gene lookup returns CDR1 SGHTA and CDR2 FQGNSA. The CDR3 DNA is TGTGCCAGCAGCCGAACGGGTCTGGGGAGTGAAAAACTGTTTTTT. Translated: CASSRTGLGSEKLFF.

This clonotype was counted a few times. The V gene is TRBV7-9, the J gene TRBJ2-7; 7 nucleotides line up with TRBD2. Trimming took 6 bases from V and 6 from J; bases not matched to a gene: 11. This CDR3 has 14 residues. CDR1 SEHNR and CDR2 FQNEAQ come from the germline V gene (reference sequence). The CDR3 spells CASRPSAGFGEQYF. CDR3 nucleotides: TGTGCCAGCAGACCCTCAGCGGGGTTTGGCGAGCAGTACTTC.

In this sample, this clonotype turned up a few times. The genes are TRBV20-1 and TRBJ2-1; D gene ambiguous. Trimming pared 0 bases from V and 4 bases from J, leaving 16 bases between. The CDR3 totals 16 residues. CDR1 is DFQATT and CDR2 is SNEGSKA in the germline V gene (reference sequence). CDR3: CSARDIGGPIYNEQFF. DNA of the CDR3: TGCAGTGCTAGAGATATCGGCGGACCCATTTACAATGAGCAGTTCTTC.

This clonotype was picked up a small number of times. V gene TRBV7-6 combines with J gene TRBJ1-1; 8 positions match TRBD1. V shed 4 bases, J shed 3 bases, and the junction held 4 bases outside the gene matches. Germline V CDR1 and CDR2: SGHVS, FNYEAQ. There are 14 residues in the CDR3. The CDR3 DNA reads TGTGCCAGCAGCTCAGGGGGCGGAGACACTGAAGCTTTCTTT. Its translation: CASSSGGGDTEAFF.

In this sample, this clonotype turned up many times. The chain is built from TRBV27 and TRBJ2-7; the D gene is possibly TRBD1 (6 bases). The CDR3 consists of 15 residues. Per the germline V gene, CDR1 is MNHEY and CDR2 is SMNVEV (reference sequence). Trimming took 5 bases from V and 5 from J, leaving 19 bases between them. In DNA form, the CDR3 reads TGTGCCAGCAGTCGCCCCCGGGCAGGGGTGGACGAGCAGTACTTC. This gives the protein CASSRPRAGVDEQYF.

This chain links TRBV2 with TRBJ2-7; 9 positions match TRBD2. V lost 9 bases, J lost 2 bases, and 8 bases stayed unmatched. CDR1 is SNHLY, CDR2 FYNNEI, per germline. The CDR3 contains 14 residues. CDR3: CARDSGREPYEQYF. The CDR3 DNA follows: TGTGCCAGGGATAGCGGGAGAGAACCCTACGAGCAGTACTTC.